This is a list of T cell receptor beta chains from one sample in a study of T cell responses to AZD1222 COVID-19 vaccine. TCRdb's copy holds only in-frame clones and misses some; the assay was immunoSEQ multiplex PCR. The sample lists around 99,000 clones; around 87% were seen once. Material: peripheral blood, obtained on day 0 of AZD1222 vaccination. Source of these receptors: an adult in good health. CDR3s include the opening cysteine and the closing phenylalanine or tryptophan. A D gene is named only where the DNA matches it firmly. Some rows have no size entry. The others give once, few or many, or a class for an expanded clone.

d_call,v_call,j_call,clone_size,cdr3_aa,cdr3_nt
TRBD2,TRBV7-7,TRBJ2-4,.,CASSLPTSGGDLAKNIQYF,TGTGCCAGCAGCTTACCGACTAGCGGGGGGGACCTAGCCAAAAACATTCAGTACTTC
.,TRBV15,TRBJ2-7,.,CATSRGLNSYEQYF,TGTGCCACCAGCAGAGGGCTCAACTCCTACGAGCAGTACTTC
.,TRBV7-6,TRBJ1-1,.,CASSLRQSMNTEAFF,TGTGCCAGCAGCTTACGACAGTCCATGAACACTGAAGCTTTCTTT
.,TRBV6-2/TRBV6-3,TRBJ2-5,.,CASSSSGTQYF,TGTGCCAGCAGCTCCTCGGGGACCCAGTACTTC
TRBD2,TRBV6-6,TRBJ2-1,.,CASSPGLALDEQFF,TGTGCCAGCAGCCCGGGACTAGCTCTCGATGAGCAGTTCTTC
.,TRBV6-2/TRBV6-3,TRBJ2-2,.,CASSDDEGPNTGELFF,TGTGCCAGCAGTGACGATGAGGGCCCAAACACCGGGGAGCTGTTTTTT
.,TRBV3-1/TRBV3-2,TRBJ2-7,.,CASSQVVNSYEQYF,TGTGCCAGCAGCCAAGTGGTGAATTCCTACGAGCAGTACTTC
.,TRBV9,TRBJ2-1,once,CASSVEVGNLVEQFF,TGTGCCAGCAGCGTAGAAGTCGGCAATCTGGTAGAGCAGTTCTTC
.,TRBV28,TRBJ1-5,few,CASSPLRQYQPQHF,TGTGCCAGCAGTCCCTTACGACAGTATCAGCCCCAGCATTTT
.,TRBV7-2,TRBJ2-2,.,CASSSTGARNTGELFF,TGTGCCAGCAGCTCTACGGGGGCGCGGAACACCGGGGAGCTGTTTTTT
.,TRBV10-3,TRBJ1-3,.,CAISVSEPGNTIYF,TGTGCCATCAGTGTCTCCGAGCCTGGAAACACCATATATTTT
.,TRBV20-1,TRBJ1-1,.,CSALPRTEAFF,TGCAGTGCCCTCCCCCGCACTGAAGCTTTCTTT
.,TRBV9,TRBJ1-1,.,CASSVGGDEAFF,TGTGCCAGCAGCGTAGGAGGGGATGAAGCTTTCTTT
TRBD2,TRBV20-1,TRBJ2-3,.,CSASGLAEITDTQYF,TGCAGTGCTAGTGGGCTAGCGGAGATTACAGATACGCAGTATTTT
.,TRBV6-6,TRBJ1-1,.,CASHYGTEAFF,TGTGCCAGCCATTATGGGACTGAAGCTTTCTTT
TRBD1,TRBV4-1,TRBJ1-1,.,CASRHRGLKTEAFF,TGCGCCAGCAGACACAGGGGTTTGAAGACTGAAGCTTTCTTT
.,TRBV19,TRBJ1-2,.,CASSMEGRGYTF,TGTGCCAGTAGTATGGAGGGGCGCGGCTACACCTTC
TRBD1,TRBV28,TRBJ1-4,.,CASRDRGSTNEKLFF,TGTGCCAGCAGGGACAGGGGCAGTACTAATGAAAAACTGTTTTTT
.,TRBV7-8,TRBJ1-1,.,CASRRGRDTEAFF,TGTGCCAGCCGTAGGGGGAGGGACACTGAAGCTTTCTTT
TRBD1,TRBV6-5,TRBJ2-3,.,CASSPFDREDTQYF,TGTGCCAGCAGCCCGTTTGACAGGGAAGATACGCAGTATTTT
TRBD1,TRBV19,TRBJ1-5,.,CASARTGEVMQPQHF,TGTGCCAGCGCCAGGACAGGGGAAGTCATGCAGCCCCAGCATTTT
.,TRBV12-2,TRBJ2-2,.,CASRGDTGELFF,TGTGCAAGTCGCGGCGACACCGGGGAGCTGTTTTTT
TRBD2,TRBV3-1/TRBV3-2,TRBJ2-7,.,CASSQGLAGLYEQYF,TGTGCCAGCAGCCAAGGGCTAGCGGGATTATACGAGCAGTACTTC
.,TRBV6-5,TRBJ1-3,.,CASSYGQWSGNTIYF,TGTGCCAGCAGTTACGGTCAATGGTCGGGAAACACCATATATTTT
TRBD1,TRBV4-2,TRBJ1-2,.,CASSQDPTGGGFGYTF,TGTGCCAGCAGCCAAGATCCGACAGGGGGCGGTTTTGGCTACACCTTC
TRBD1,TRBV15,TRBJ2-3,.,CATSRPGQASTDTQYF,TGTGCCACCAGCAGACCGGGACAGGCTAGCACAGATACGCAGTATTTT
TRBD2,TRBV9,TRBJ2-3,.,CASSSNQERGHTDTQYF,TGTGCCAGCAGCTCCAACCAGGAGCGGGGGCACACAGATACGCAGTATTTT
TRBD1,TRBV29-1,TRBJ1-2,.,CSVRGGDRGYGYTF,TGCAGCGTCCGAGGGGGTGACAGGGGCTATGGCTACACCTTC
.,TRBV5-1,TRBJ2-5,.,CASSLGNLGTQYF,TGCGCCAGCAGCTTGGGTAACCTGGGGACCCAGTACTTC
.,TRBV20-1,TRBJ1-1,few,CSARTAGEAFF,TGCAGTGCTAGGACGGCCGGTGAAGCTTTCTTT
.,TRBV6-5,TRBJ2-2,.,CASSRRAGATGELFF,TGTGCCAGCAGTCGGAGGGCGGGGGCCACCGGGGAGCTGTTTTTT
TRBD1,TRBV5-1,TRBJ2-5,.,CASSLGQGFGETQYF,TGCGCCAGCAGCTTGGGACAGGGGTTTGGAGAGACCCAGTACTTC
.,TRBV5-8,TRBJ1-4,.,CASSLTDWANEKLFF,TGTGCCAGCAGCCTGACGGATTGGGCTAATGAAAAACTGTTTTTT
.,TRBV7-8,TRBJ1-5,.,CASSPREQVEPQHF,TGTGCCAGCAGCCCCCGAGAACAGGTAGAGCCCCAGCATTTT
.,TRBV15,TRBJ2-5,once,CATSRGRANQETQYF,TGTGCCACCAGCAGAGGCAGGGCTAACCAAGAGACCCAGTACTTC
.,TRBV6-5,TRBJ1-2,.,CASSYSEGYGYTF,TGTGCCAGCAGTTACTCGGAGGGGTATGGCTACACCTTC
TRBD1,TRBV25-1,TRBJ2-3,.,CASSEWGQGTTDTQYF,TGTGCCAGCAGTGAATGGGGACAGGGGACTACAGATACGCAGTATTTT
TRBD2,TRBV7-3,TRBJ2-7,.,CASSSLAGGGYEQYF,TGTGCCAGCAGCTCACTAGCGGGAGGTGGCTACGAGCAGTACTTC
.,TRBV18,TRBJ1-1,.,CASSPSEDTEAFF,TGTGCCAGCTCACCATCGGAGGACACTGAAGCTTTCTTT
.,TRBV5-8,TRBJ1-2,.,CASSSPRARNYGYTF,TGTGCCAGCAGCTCCCCTAGGGCCCGTAACTATGGCTACACCTTC
.,TRBV18,TRBJ1-1,.,CASSPLSTGDPGTEAFF,TGTGCCAGCTCACCATTGTCGACGGGGGACCCTGGTACTGAAGCTTTCTTT
TRBD2,TRBV30,TRBJ2-1,.,CAWMGGRSGYNEQFF,TGTGCCTGGATGGGCGGGAGATCGGGATACAATGAGCAGTTCTTC
.,TRBV12-5,TRBJ1-5,few,CASGLVAGTGNQPQHF,TGTGCTAGTGGTTTGGTGGCCGGGACTGGCAATCAGCCCCAGCATTTT
.,TRBV30,TRBJ1-2,.,CTRGRLVDYGYTF,TGTACCCGAGGACGGCTTGTCGACTATGGCTACACCTTC
.,TRBV19,TRBJ1-1,.,CASSPGRANAFF,TGTGCCAGTAGTCCGGGGAGGGCAAATGCTTTCTTT